The present T cell receptor beta chain was sequenced within a study of T cell responses to AZD1222 COVID-19 vaccine. CDR3 size: 15 residues. V was clipped by 2 bases and J by 3 bases, with 10 bases between them. Germline V CDR1 and CDR2: SGHNT, YENEEA. Profiled with immunoSEQ multiplex PCR; TCRdb holds only in-frame clones, not every one. The sample holds about 170,000 clones, 75% to 90% seen once. A note on this clone: The antigen remains undetermined.

General study findings and limits: Most donors were white British, females outnumbered males, and clonal diversity was possibly underestimated. The span of vaccine-associated CD4 TCRs extended across spike, with dominance at 160-218 and 743-854.

The V call is TRBV11-3, the J call TRBJ2-2; a weak D match, TRBD1 (7 bases). This TCR derives from an adult in good health. This sample comprised peripheral blood, obtained on day 0 of AZD1222 vaccination. The CDR3 loop is CASSLSGGYTGELFF. For the CDR3, the DNA is TGTGCCAGCAGCTTATCAGGGGGGTACACCGGGGAGCTGTTTTTT.